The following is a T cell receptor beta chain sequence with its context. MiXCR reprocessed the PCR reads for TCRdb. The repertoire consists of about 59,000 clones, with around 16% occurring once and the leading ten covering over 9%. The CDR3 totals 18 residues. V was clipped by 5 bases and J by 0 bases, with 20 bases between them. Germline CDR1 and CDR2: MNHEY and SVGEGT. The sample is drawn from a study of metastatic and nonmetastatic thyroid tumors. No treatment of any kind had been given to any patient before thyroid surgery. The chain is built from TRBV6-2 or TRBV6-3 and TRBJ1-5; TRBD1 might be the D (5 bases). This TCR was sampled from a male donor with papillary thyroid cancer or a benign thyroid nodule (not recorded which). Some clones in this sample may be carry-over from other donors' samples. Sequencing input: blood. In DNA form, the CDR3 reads TGTGCCAGCAGTAGCTCGGGACTCCCTCCTTATAGCAATCAGCCCCAGCATTTT. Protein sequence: CASSSSGLPPYSNQPQHF.